This T cell receptor (beta chain) was captured in a study of T cell repertoires in cytomegalovirus infection (dated by TCRdb to between 2018 and 2021). Study-level background: Because public TCR beta signatures pointed to carriage of CMV infection together with the matching HLA type, the HLA type of each donor mattered for the analysis.

The reads were generated on an Illumina HiSeq 1500. TCRdb trimmed the raw reads at Q25, called clones with MiXCR and kept productive beta chains. Each CDR3 protein appears once, grouped with its most common genes and DNA. The sample data list about 400,000 distinct CDR3 sequences, and around a sixth of these were observed just once. The top ten constitute 7.5% to 9.5% of the sample. Regarding this clonotype: The clone's antigen remains unknown. No per-base quality is available; no much larger clone lies one base away.

The CDR3 starts with the cysteine, ends with the phenylalanine, and has 18 residues. CDR3 DNA only is kept here, 54 bases in frame from base 1. Trimmed from V: 5 bases; trimmed from J: 0 bases; junction bases lacking a gene match: 16. In the germline V gene, CDR1 corresponds to SQVTM and CDR2 to ANQGSEA. Overall study results and their limits: The ex vivo response was dominated by HLA-C-restricted CMV-specific TCR beta clonotypes, which also provided the single most frequent clonotype in two of eight donors. In both this cohort and an independent cohort of several hundred donors, the cumulative frequency of public TCR beta family members distinguished carriers of CMV infection plus the relevant HLA type.

The sequence was obtained from a human donor in good health (CMV status not recorded). Some clones in this sample may be carry-over from other donors' samples. The specimen sequenced was PBMCs. Recombination joined TRBV29-1 with TRBJ2-3; 8 nucleotides in the junction match TRBD2. CDR3 sequence: CSVKGRSGGPPSTDTQYF. The nucleotides are TGCAGCGTTAAAGGCCGGAGCGGGGGACCGCCTAGCACAGATACGCAGTATTTT.